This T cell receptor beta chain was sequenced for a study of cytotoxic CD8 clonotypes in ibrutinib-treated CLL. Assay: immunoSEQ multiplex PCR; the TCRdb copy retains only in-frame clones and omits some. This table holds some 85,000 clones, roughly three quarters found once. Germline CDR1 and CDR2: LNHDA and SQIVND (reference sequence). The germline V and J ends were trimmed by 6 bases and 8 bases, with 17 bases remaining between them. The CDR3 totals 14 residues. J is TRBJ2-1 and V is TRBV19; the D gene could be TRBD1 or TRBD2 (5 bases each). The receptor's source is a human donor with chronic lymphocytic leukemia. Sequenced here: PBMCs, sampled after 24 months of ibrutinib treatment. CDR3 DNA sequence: TGTGCCAGTAGCCAAGGGAGAGGGGTCGATGAGCAGTTCTTC. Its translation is CASSQGRGVDEQFF.